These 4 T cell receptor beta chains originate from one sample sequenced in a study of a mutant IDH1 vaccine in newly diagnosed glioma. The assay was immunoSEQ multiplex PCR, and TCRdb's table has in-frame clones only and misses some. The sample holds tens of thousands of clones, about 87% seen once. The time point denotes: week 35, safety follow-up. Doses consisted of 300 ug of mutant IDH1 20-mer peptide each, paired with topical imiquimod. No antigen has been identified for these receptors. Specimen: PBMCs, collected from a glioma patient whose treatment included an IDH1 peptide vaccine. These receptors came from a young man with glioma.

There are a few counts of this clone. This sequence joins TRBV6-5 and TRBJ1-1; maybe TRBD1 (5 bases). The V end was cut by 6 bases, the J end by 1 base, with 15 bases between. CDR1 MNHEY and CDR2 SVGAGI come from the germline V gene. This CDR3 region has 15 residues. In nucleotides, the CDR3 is TGTGCCAGCAGCACCCCCGAGGGGAGGAACACTGAAGCTTTCTTT. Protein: CASSTPEGRNTEAFF.

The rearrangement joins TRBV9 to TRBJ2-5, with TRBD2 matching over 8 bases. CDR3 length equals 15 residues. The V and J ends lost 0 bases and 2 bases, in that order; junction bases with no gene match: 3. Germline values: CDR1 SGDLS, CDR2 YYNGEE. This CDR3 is CASSVALAGQETQYF. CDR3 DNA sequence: TGTGCCAGCAGCGTAGCATTAGCGGGGCAAGAGACCCAGTACTTC.

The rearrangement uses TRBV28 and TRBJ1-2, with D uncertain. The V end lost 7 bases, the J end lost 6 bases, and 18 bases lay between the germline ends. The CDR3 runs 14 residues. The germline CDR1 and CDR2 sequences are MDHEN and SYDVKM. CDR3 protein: CASTSFRMEDGYTF. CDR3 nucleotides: TGTGCCAGCACCTCCTTTCGCATGGAGGATGGCTACACCTTC.

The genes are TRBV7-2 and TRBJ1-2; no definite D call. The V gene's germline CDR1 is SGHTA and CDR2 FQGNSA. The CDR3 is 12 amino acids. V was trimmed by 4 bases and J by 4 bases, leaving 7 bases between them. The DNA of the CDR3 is TGTGCCAGCAGCTCAGGCCGCTATGGCTACACCTTC. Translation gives CASSSGRYGYTF.